The next 8 T cell receptor beta chains were all read from a single sample in a study of CD8 T cells in Susac syndrome (dated by TCRdb to between 2017 and 2020). Library prep was done by the immunoSEQ multiplex PCR assay. RNA was extracted using the RNeasy kit, and roughly 0.5 to 1 microgram was reverse transcribed with random hexamers. The raw public reads went through TCRdb reprocessing: fastp at Q25, MiXCR clone calling, in-frame beta chains kept. Entries that share a CDR3 protein sequence are merged under the most common genes and DNA. The sample contains 200,000 or so distinct CDR3 sequences, 95% of them found a single time. The ten top clones hold approximately 0.1% of the sample. The sample comprised CD4+ T cells from PBMCs. These receptor sequences come from a human donor with Susac syndrome.

The chain recombines TRBV4-2 with TRBJ2-1; 14 bases map to TRBD2. The length of the CDR3 is 16 residues. Per germline, CDR1 LGHNA and CDR2 YNFKEQ. Germline trimming cut 1 base from V and 9 bases from J; bases unmatched to any gene: 5. This CDR3 reads CASSQGGTSGGVEQFF. The CDR3 DNA follows: TGTGCCAGCAGCCAAGGAGGGACTAGCGGGGGCGTTGAGCAGTTCTTC.

V and J are TRBV20-1 and TRBJ2-3; D is unresolved. Trimming cost V 5 bases and J 0 bases, with 6 bases left between them. CDR1 DFQATT and CDR2 SNEGSKA come from the germline V gene (reference sequence). The CDR3 is 12 residues long. The CDR3: CSAGRSTDTQYF. The CDR3 nucleotides read TGCAGTGCTGGCAGGAGCACAGATACGCAGTATTTT.

V is TRBV7-9 and J is TRBJ2-7; no firm D call. The V end was cut by 5 bases, the J end by 5 bases, with 13 bases between. This CDR3 is 13 amino acids long. CDR1 is SEHNR, CDR2 FQNEAQ, per germline (reference sequence). The CDR3: CASSPRVGHEQYF. The CDR3 bases are TGTGCCAGCAGCCCCAGAGTAGGGCACGAGCAGTACTTC. Full variable domain (rest looked up from reference TRBV7-9 and TRBJ2-7): DTGVSQNPRHKITKRGQNVTFRCDPISEHNRLYWYRQTLGQGPEFLTYFQNEAQLEKSRLLSDRFSAERPKGSFSTLEIQRTEQGDSAMYLCASSPRVGHEQYFGPGTRLTVT.

This chain connects TRBV3-1 to TRBJ2-5; D is unresolved. V was shortened by 1 base and J by 1 base, with 7 bases between the two germline ends. Looked up from germline, CDR1 is LGHDT and CDR2 is YNNKEL (reference sequence). This CDR3 spans 14 amino acids. The CDR3 DNA sequence: TGTGCCAGCAGCCAAGGCAGCGTCCAAGAGACCCAGTACTTC. Amino acids: CASSQGSVQETQYF.

The chain employs TRBV12-5 and TRBJ1-1, with TRBD1 identical over 9 bases. Trimming removed 6 bases from V and 6 bases from J; junction bases left unmatched: 8. CDR1 is LGHNT, CDR2 FRNRAP, per germline. CDR3 size: 14 residues. CDR3 DNA: TGTGCTAGTGGAACAGGGGGCGCGGGGGCTGAAGCTTTCTTT. Translation gives CASGTGGAGAEAFF.

Of note for this clonotype: One junction end disagrees with the germline gene, perhaps due to a read error. The V call is TRBV11-2, the J call TRBJ2-1, with TRBD2 matching over 10 bases. Germline loops: CDR1 SGHAT, CDR2 FQNNGV. This CDR3 contains 14 residues. This chain's CDR3 is CASSLAGGYNEQFF. The CDR3 nucleotides are TGTGCCAGCAGTTTAGCGGGGGGCTACAATGAGCAGTTCTTC. Based on the CDR3 plus reference TRBV11-2 and TRBJ2-1, the full variable domain is EAGVAQSPRYKIIEKRQSVAFWCNPISGHATLYWYQQILGQGPKLLIQFQNNGVVDDSQLPKDRFSAERLKGVDSTLKIQPAKLEDSAVYLCASSLAGGYNEQFFGPGTRLTVL.

J is TRBJ2-6 and V is TRBV4-2; no reliable D call. The CDR3 spans 16 residues. CDR1 LGHNA and CDR2 YNFKEQ come from the germline V gene. Trimming took off 5 bases at V and 0 bases at J, with 11 bases between the two ends. CDR3 amino acids: CASSEYDSSGANVLTF. The CDR3 nucleotides read TGTGCCAGCAGCGAGTACGATAGCTCTGGGGCCAACGTCCTGACTTTC.

The CDR3 DNA sequence: TGCGCCAGCAGCCAAGAGGGACTAGCATCCACAGATACGCAGTATTTT. It translates to CASSQEGLASTDTQYF. The chain couples TRBV4-3 to TRBJ2-3; 9 nucleotides align to TRBD2. Looked up from germline, CDR1 is LGHNA and CDR2 is YSLEER. Trimming at V came to 0 bases and at J to 2 bases, leaving 3 bases not matched to a gene. CDR3 length: 16 residues.